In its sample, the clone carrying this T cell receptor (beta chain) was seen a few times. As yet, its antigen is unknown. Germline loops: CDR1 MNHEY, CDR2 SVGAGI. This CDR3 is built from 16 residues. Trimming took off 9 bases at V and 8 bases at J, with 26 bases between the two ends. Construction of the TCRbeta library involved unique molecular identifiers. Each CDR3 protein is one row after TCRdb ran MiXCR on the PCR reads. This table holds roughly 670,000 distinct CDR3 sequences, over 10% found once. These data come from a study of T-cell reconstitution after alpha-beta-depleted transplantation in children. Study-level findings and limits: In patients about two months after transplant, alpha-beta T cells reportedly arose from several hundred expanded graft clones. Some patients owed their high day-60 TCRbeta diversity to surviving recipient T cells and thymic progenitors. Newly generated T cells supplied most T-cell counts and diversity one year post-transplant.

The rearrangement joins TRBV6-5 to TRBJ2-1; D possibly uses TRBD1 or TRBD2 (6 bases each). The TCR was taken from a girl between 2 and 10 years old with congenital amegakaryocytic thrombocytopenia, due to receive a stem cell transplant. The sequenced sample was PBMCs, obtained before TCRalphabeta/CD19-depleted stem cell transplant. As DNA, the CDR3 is TGTGCCAGTAAGGACACTAGCCGGCGGAGGGGGGATGAGCAGTTCTTC. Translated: CASKDTSRRRGDEQFF.